These T cell receptor beta chains were read from a single sample in a study of blood T cell repertoires in COVID-19. Profiled with immunoSEQ multiplex PCR; TCRdb holds only in-frame clones, not every one. The table shows hundreds of thousands of clones, with about four fifths occurring only once. Sequenced input: peripheral blood. These receptors all come from a woman of 80 years or more with acute or convalescent COVID-19. Each CDR3 is given with its conserved first and last residue. Fields, in order: CDR3 length, J gene, V gene, D gene, clone size, CDR3 protein, CDR3 DNA. A D gene is named only where the DNA matches it firmly. The size field is filled for only some rows; it gives once, few, many or a size class.

14 | TRBJ2-3 | TRBV4-2 | TRBD2 | NA | CASSQGVAGGTQYF | TGTGCCAGCAGCCAAGGGGTTGCGGGAGGTACGCAGTATTTT
16 | TRBJ1-4 | TRBV9 | NA | few | CASSVEQPGGMEKLFF | TGTGCCAGCAGCGTAGAGCAGCCGGGAGGGATGGAAAAACTGTTTTTT
16 | TRBJ2-3 | TRBV7-2 | TRBD2 | NA | CASSLLTSGSTDTQYF | TGTGCCAGCAGCTTACTCACTAGCGGTAGCACAGATACGCAGTATTTT
15 | TRBJ1-1 | TRBV4-2 | NA | NA | CASSPDHGGDTEAFF | TGTGCCAGCAGCCCCGACCATGGGGGGGACACTGAAGCTTTCTTT
15 | TRBJ2-1 | TRBV28 | NA | NA | CASTNPGTRLGEQFF | TGTGCCAGCACCAATCCCGGGACAAGACTGGGTGAGCAGTTCTTC
15 | TRBJ2-1 | TRBV10-3 | NA | NA | CAISKRNGEENEQFF | TGTGCCATCAGTAAACGAAACGGGGAAGAAAATGAGCAGTTCTTC
12 | TRBJ1-1 | TRBV25-1 | NA | NA | CASIDRGTEAFF | TGTGCCAGCATAGATAGGGGCACTGAAGCTTTCTTT
14 | TRBJ1-2 | TRBV25-1 | TRBD1 | NA | CASRAAGQLGGYTF | TGTGCCAGCAGGGCCGCGGGACAGCTTGGTGGCTACACCTTC
15 | TRBJ2-1 | TRBV19 | TRBD2 | NA | CASCPERGSYNEQFF | TGTGCCAGTTGCCCTGAGCGGGGCTCCTACAATGAGCAGTTCTTC
15 | TRBJ2-3 | TRBV5-1 | NA | NA | CASSSGPRGTDTQYF | TGCGCCAGCAGCTCTGGGCCCAGGGGAACAGATACGCAGTATTTT
15 | TRBJ1-5 | TRBV19 | TRBD1 | NA | CASNNRDRVSQPQHF | TGTGCCAGTAATAACCGGGACAGGGTGTCTCAGCCCCAGCATTTT
15 | TRBJ1-1 | TRBV9 | NA | NA | CASSVETARGAEAFF | TGTGCCAGCAGCGTAGAGACGGCCCGGGGTGCTGAAGCTTTCTTT
15 | TRBJ2-5 | TRBV6-5 | NA | NA | CASSYSIRRGETQYF | TGTGCCAGCAGTTACTCGATAAGAAGGGGGGAGACCCAGTACTTC
12 | TRBJ2-1 | TRBV12-3/TRBV12-4 | NA | NA | CASSLRRDEQFF | TGTGCCAGCAGTTTACGACGGGATGAGCAGTTCTTC
19 | TRBJ2-6 | TRBV19 | TRBD1 | NA | CASSIPGGDRVSGANVLTF | TGTGCCAGTAGTATACCAGGGGGGGACAGGGTTTCTGGGGCCAACGTCCTGACTTTC
13 | TRBJ1-2 | TRBV19 | NA | NA | CASIQGLDYGYTF | TGTGCCAGTATTCAGGGCTTGGACTATGGCTACACCTTC
14 | TRBJ2-3 | TRBV7-7 | TRBD1 | NA | CASSTDRVTDTQYF | TGTGCCAGCAGCACGGACAGGGTCACAGATACGCAGTATTTT
15 | TRBJ1-1 | TRBV5-1 | NA | NA | CASSVAGHTNTEAFF | TGCGCCAGCAGCGTAGCGGGACACACGAACACTGAAGCTTTCTTT
13 | TRBJ2-1 | TRBV7-3 | NA | NA | CASSYGGPRLQFF | TGTGCCAGCAGCTACGGGGGGCCCCGGCTGCAGTTCTTC
14 | TRBJ2-5 | TRBV6-4 | TRBD1 | NA | CASSVGQGAETQYF | TGTGCCAGCAGTGTCGGACAGGGGGCCGAGACCCAGTACTTC
13 | TRBJ2-7 | TRBV7-2 | NA | NA | CASSLVGGLEQYF | TGTGCCAGCAGCTTAGTGGGAGGCCTCGAGCAGTACTTC
14 | TRBJ2-4 | TRBV5-5 | TRBD1 | NA | CASSRGQEQNIQYF | TGTGCCAGCAGTAGGGGACAGGAGCAAAACATTCAGTACTTC
16 | TRBJ1-1 | TRBV9 | TRBD1 | NA | CASSPGTGALKPEAFF | TGTGCCAGCAGCCCGGGGACAGGGGCCTTAAAACCTGAAGCTTTCTTT
17 | TRBJ1-6 | TRBV7-9 | TRBD1 | NA | CASSTIDRGPYNSPLHF | TGTGCCAGCAGTACCATAGACAGGGGGCCCTATAATTCACCCCTCCACTTT
16 | TRBJ2-1 | TRBV7-2 | TRBD2 | NA | CASRQGLAGGLYEQFF | TGTGCCAGCAGGCAAGGACTAGCGGGGGGGCTCTATGAGCAGTTCTTC
15 | TRBJ1-1 | TRBV28 | NA | NA | CASRLPLGRGTEAFF | TGTGCCAGCAGGCTACCTTTGGGTCGAGGGACTGAAGCTTTCTTT
12 | TRBJ1-5 | TRBV27 | NA | NA | CASSFLGQPQHF | TGTGCCAGCAGCTTTCTAGGTCAGCCCCAGCATTTT
13 | TRBJ1-2 | TRBV28 | TRBD1 | NA | CAGTRDRGYGYTF | TGTGCCGGCACCCGGGACAGGGGGTATGGCTACACCTTC
15 | TRBJ1-1 | TRBV25-1 | NA | NA | CASTETGSGSTEAFF | TGTGCCAGCACCGAAACAGGGAGCGGGAGCACTGAAGCTTTCTTT
14 | TRBJ1-1 | TRBV6-5 | NA | NA | CASRAGDLNTEAFF | TGTGCCAGCAGAGCAGGGGACCTGAACACTGAAGCTTTCTTT
14 | TRBJ1-1 | TRBV3-1/TRBV3-2 | NA | NA | CASRLSGEGTEAFF | TGTGCCAGCAGACTGTCAGGGGAGGGGACTGAAGCTTTCTTT
14 | TRBJ2-7 | TRBV18 | NA | NA | CASSPGGGGYEQYF | TGTGCCAGCTCGCCAGGGGGCGGGGGCTACGAGCAGTACTTC
13 | TRBJ1-1 | TRBV12-3/TRBV12-4 | TRBD1 | NA | CASSTTYPGGAFF | TGTGCCAGCAGTACAACCTACCCAGGGGGAGCTTTCTTT
12 | TRBJ1-2 | TRBV5-1 | NA | NA | CASSLAGDHYTF | TGCGCCAGCAGCTTGGCGGGGGACCACTACACCTTC
15 | TRBJ1-1 | TRBV7-9 | NA | NA | CASSPQVVGNTEAFF | TGTGCCAGCAGCCCCCAGGTGGTAGGGAACACTGAAGCTTTCTTT
14 | TRBJ2-7 | TRBV7-6 | NA | NA | CASSLAGEGGEQYF | TGTGCCAGCAGCTTAGCCGGGGAAGGGGGCGAGCAGTACTTC
13 | TRBJ1-4 | TRBV9 | NA | NA | CASSVDSGGKLFF | TGTGCCAGCAGCGTAGATAGCGGGGGGAAACTGTTTTTT
16 | TRBJ1-4 | TRBV9 | TRBD1 | NA | CASSFTQGAANEKLFF | TGTGCCAGCAGCTTCACACAGGGGGCGGCTAATGAAAAACTGTTTTTT
15 | TRBJ1-1 | TRBV27 | NA | once | CASSPWGVRGAEAFF | TGTGCCAGCAGTCCATGGGGGGTAAGAGGGGCTGAAGCTTTCTTT
17 | TRBJ1-2 | TRBV3-1/TRBV3-2 | NA | NA | CASSQEGRGPFNYGYTF | TGTGCCAGCAGCCAAGAGGGCAGGGGACCATTTAACTATGGCTACACCTTC
15 | TRBJ1-6 | TRBV6-1 | NA | few | CASSEGNRENSPLHF | TGTGCCAGCAGTGAGGGGAACAGGGAAAATTCACCCCTCCACTTT
13 | TRBJ1-1 | TRBV3-1/TRBV3-2 | NA | NA | CASSHRGNTEAFF | TGTGCCAGCAGCCACCGAGGGAACACTGAAGCTTTCTTT
17 | TRBJ2-2 | TRBV7-6 | TRBD1 | NA | CASSLALNRGVTGELFF | TGTGCCAGCAGCTTAGCGCTGAACAGGGGAGTCACCGGGGAGCTGTTTTTT
15 | TRBJ1-2 | TRBV3-1/TRBV3-2 | NA | NA | CASKGGVSRNYGYTF | TGTGCCAGCAAGGGGGGGGTGAGTCGCAACTATGGCTACACCTTC
14 | TRBJ1-1 | TRBV2 | TRBD1 | NA | CASSRGQGAAEAFF | TGTGCCAGTAGCCGGGGGCAGGGGGCCGCTGAAGCTTTCTTT
15 | TRBJ2-2 | TRBV6-5 | TRBD2 | NA | CASNPGGRGSGELFF | TGTGCCAGCAATCCGGGAGGTCGGGGGTCCGGGGAGCTGTTTTTT
13 | TRBJ1-2 | TRBV3-1/TRBV3-2 | NA | NA | CASSPQGDYGYTF | TGTGCCAGCAGCCCCCAAGGGGACTATGGCTACACCTTC
17 | TRBJ2-5 | TRBV4-1 | TRBD2 | NA | CASSQGAGGGVQETQYF | TGCGCCAGCAGCCAAGGGGCCGGCGGGGGGGTTCAAGAGACCCAGTACTTC
15 | TRBJ1-5 | TRBV6-6 | TRBD1 | NA | CASRGGQGKNQPQHF | TGTGCCAGCAGGGGGGGACAGGGGAAGAATCAGCCCCAGCATTTT
18 | TRBJ1-4 | TRBV18 | NA | once | CASSQSPRGPGRSEKLFF | TGTGCCAGCTCCCAATCACCCCGGGGTCCCGGACGGAGTGAAAAACTGTTTTTT
16 | TRBJ1-3 | TRBV7-8 | NA | once | CASSLDGVLWRDTIYF | TGTGCCAGCAGCTTAGACGGAGTTCTCTGGAGAGACACCATATATTTT
14 | TRBJ1-6 | TRBV12-5 | NA | NA | CASGPRTDGSPLHF | TGTGCTAGTGGTCCTCGGACAGACGGTTCACCCCTCCACTTT
13 | TRBJ2-5 | TRBV12-3/TRBV12-4 | TRBD1 | NA | CASSSGTGETQYF | TGTGCCAGCAGTTCCGGGACAGGGGAGACCCAGTACTTC